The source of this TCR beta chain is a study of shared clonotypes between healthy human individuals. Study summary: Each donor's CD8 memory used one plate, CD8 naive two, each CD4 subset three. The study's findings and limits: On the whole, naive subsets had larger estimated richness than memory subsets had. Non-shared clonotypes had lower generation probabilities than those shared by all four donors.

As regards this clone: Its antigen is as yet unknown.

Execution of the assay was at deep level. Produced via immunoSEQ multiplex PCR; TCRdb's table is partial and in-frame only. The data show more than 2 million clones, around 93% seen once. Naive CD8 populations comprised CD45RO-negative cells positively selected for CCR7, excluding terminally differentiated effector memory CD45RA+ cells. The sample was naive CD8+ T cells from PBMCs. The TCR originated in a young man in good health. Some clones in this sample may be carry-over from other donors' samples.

The CDR3 spells CASIGGSGNEQFF. The CDR3 region has the DNA TGCGCCAGCATCGGGGGGAGCGGGAATGAGCAGTTCTTC. The V and J genes are TRBV5-1 and TRBJ2-1, with 7 bases fitting TRBD2. Trimming cost V 6 bases and J 7 bases; bases outside gene matches: 7. The CDR3 runs 13 residues. Germline assignment: CDR1 SGHRS and CDR2 YFSETQ.